This T cell receptor beta chain came from a study of Ad26.COV2.S vaccination and SARS-CoV-2 variants. In this sample, this clone turned up once. The method was immunoSEQ multiplex PCR; TCRdb's version includes in-frame clones alone and lacks a portion of them. The data hold around 400,000 clones, with around nine tenths observed a single time. The CDR3 runs to 13 residues. The germline V gene encodes CDR1 MNHEY and CDR2 SMNVEV (reference sequence). With 6 bases removed from V and 6 bases from J, the gap between germline ends came to 12 bases. Treatment given: 19 received Ad26.COV2.S at low or high dose, single or two shots; roughly 5 received placebo; per-sample allocation not given. Material that was analyzed had been drawn on day 63 after the first vaccine or placebo injection.

The sequence was collected from a person between 18 and 65 years old who received the Ad26.COV2.S COVID-19 vaccine or a placebo. The chain recombines TRBV27 with TRBJ2-1; D uncertain. The sample here was peripheral blood, taken in a trial of Ad26.COV2.S vaccine versus placebo. CDR3 sequence: CASREGLRNEQFF. The DNA for the CDR3 is TGTGCCAGCAGAGAAGGCCTTCGCAATGAGCAGTTCTTC.